These 2 T cell receptor beta chains were sequenced from one sample in a study of shared clonotypes between healthy human individuals. This table comes from immunoSEQ multiplex PCR, and its TCRdb copy is limited to in-frame clones, with some not included. The table has roughly 2 million clones, approximately 94% seen once; the top ten hold roughly 0.13%. Sequenced material: naive CD4+ T cells sorted from blood. Subset of the sample: CD45RA+ positively selected. The receptors come from a man younger than 30 in good health.

The count of this clone is one. The rearrangement joins TRBV6-4 to TRBJ2-4; weak D call: TRBD1 (6 bases). V was clipped by 5 bases and J by 5 bases, with 19 bases between them. The CDR3 loop spans 16 amino acids. CDR1 and CDR2 from the germline V gene are MRHNA and SNTAGT. The CDR3 DNA reads TGTGCCAGCAGTCAAACAGGGAGCCCCCCGGAAAACATTCAGTACTTC. It translates to CASSQTGSPPENIQYF.

The V gene is TRBV5-4, the J gene TRBJ2-5; 7 bases match TRBD1. In germline, CDR1 is SGHNT, CDR2 YYREEE (reference sequence). V was clipped by 1 base and J by 5 bases; unmatched bases: 5. CDR3 length: 14 amino acids. The CDR3 bases are TGTGCCAGCAGCTTGACAGGGGAAATGGAGACCCAGTACTTC. Encoded protein: CASSLTGEMETQYF.